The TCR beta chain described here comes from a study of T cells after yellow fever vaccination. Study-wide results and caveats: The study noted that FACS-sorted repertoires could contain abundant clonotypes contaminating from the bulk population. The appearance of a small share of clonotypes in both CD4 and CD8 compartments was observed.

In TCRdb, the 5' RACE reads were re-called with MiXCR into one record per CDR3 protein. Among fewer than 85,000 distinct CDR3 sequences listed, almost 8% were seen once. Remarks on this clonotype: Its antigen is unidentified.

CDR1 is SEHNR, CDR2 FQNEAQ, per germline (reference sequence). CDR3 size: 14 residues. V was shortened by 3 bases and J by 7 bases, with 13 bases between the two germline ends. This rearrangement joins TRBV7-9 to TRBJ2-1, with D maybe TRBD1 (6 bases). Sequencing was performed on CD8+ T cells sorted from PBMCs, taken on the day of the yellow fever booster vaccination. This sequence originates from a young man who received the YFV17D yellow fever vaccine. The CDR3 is CASSFPGHRNEQFF. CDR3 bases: TGTGCCAGCAGCTTCCCGGGACATAGGAATGAGCAGTTCTTC. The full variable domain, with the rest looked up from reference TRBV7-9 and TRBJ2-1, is DTGVSQNPRHKITKRGQNVTFRCDPISEHNRLYWYRQTLGQGPEFLTYFQNEAQLEKSRLLSDRFSAERPKGSFSTLEIQRTEQGDSAMYLCASSFPGHRNEQFFGPGTRLTVL.